This TCR beta chain was sequenced during a study of CD8 T cells in ankylosing spondylitis. Only a few counts were recorded for this clonotype. The junction departs from the called germline gene at one end, perhaps through a read error. TCRdb independently ran MiXCR on the 5' RACE reads; one entry per CDR3 protein. The sample shows around 220,000 distinct CDR3 sequences, roughly a tenth of them seen only once. The CDR3 contains 14 residues. CDR1 is LGHDT and CDR2 is YNNKEL in the germline V gene (reference sequence). Sample: blood, either unsorted or a sorted T cell fraction (not recorded which). The genes are TRBV3-1 and TRBJ2-7; 9 bases are shared with TRBD2. The sequence came from a male donor with ankylosing spondylitis or in good health (not recorded which). CDR3 bases: TGTGCCAGCAGCCATGGGACTAGCTCCTTCGAGCAGTACTTC. Encoded protein: CASSHGTSSFEQYF.